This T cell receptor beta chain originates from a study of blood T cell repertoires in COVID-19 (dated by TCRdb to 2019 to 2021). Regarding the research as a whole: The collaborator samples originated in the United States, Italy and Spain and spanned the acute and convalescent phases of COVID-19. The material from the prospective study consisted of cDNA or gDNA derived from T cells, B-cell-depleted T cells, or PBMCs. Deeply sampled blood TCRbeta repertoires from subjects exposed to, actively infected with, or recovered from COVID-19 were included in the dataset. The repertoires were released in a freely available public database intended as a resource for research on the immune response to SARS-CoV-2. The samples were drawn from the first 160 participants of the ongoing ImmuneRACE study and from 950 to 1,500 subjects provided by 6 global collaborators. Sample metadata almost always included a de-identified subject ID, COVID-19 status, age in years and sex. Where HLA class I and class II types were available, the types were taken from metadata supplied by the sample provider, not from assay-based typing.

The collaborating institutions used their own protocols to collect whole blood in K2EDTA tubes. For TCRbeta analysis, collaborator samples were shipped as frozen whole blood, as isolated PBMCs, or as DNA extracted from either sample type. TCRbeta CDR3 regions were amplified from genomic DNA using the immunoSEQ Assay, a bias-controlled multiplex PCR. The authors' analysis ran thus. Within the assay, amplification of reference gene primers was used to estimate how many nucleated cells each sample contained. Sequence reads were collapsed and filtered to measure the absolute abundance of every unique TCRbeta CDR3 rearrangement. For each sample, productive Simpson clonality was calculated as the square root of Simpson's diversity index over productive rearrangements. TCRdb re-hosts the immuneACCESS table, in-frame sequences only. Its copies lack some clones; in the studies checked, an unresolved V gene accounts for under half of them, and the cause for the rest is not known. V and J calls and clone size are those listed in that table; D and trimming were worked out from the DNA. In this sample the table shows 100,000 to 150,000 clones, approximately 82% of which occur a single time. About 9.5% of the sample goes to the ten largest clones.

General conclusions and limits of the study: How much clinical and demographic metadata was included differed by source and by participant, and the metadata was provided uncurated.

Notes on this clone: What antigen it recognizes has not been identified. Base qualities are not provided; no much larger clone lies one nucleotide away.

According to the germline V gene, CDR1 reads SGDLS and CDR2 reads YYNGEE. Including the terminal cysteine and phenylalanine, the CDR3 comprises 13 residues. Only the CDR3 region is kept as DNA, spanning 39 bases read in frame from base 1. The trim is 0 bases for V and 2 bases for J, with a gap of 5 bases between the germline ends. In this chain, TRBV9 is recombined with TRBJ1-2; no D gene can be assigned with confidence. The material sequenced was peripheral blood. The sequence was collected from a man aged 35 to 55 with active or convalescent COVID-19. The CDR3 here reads CASSVAENYGYTF. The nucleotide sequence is TGTGCCAGCAGCGTAGCAGAAAACTATGGCTACACCTTC.